These 21 T cell receptor beta chains were sequenced from one sample in a study of blood T cell repertoires in COVID-19. Profiled with immunoSEQ multiplex PCR; TCRdb holds only in-frame clones, not every one. Here the sample spans roughly 350,000 clones, less than 85% being singletons. Sequenced input: peripheral blood. These receptors came from a woman under 30 with acute or convalescent COVID-19.

The chain links TRBV24-1 to TRBJ2-3, with 10 bases aligning to TRBD1. V gave up 9 bases and J gave up 5 bases; unmatched junction bases: 13. Per the germline V gene, CDR1 is KGHDR and CDR2 is SFDVKD. The CDR3 length is 16 residues. The CDR3 region has the DNA TGTGCCACCGCCCGATCCGGGACAGGGGAGGAAGATACGCAGTATTTT. It is translated as CATARSGTGEEDTQYF.

V usage is TRBV27 and J usage is TRBJ2-1, with TRBD1 matching over 8 bases. Germline V gene data show CDR1 as MNHEY and CDR2 as SMNVEV (reference sequence). J was trimmed by 4 bases and V by 4 bases; bases with no gene match: 12. The CDR3 is 17 amino acids. The CDR3 sequence is CASSSPSRQGRYNEQFF. The CDR3 coding sequence is TGTGCCAGCAGTTCACCCTCCCGACAGGGGCGATACAATGAGCAGTTCTTC.

The chain links TRBV19 to TRBJ2-3; 7 bases agree with TRBD1. Germline trimming cut 7 bases from V and 2 bases from J; bases unmatched to any gene: 9. This CDR3 is 15 amino acids long. Germline assignment: CDR1 LNHDA and CDR2 SQIVND (reference sequence). The CDR3 sequence is CASTQGTAVTDTQYF. Here the CDR3 DNA reads TGTGCCAGTACCCAGGGGACAGCGGTCACAGATACGCAGTATTTT.

The rearrangement joins TRBV9 to TRBJ2-7; 11 nucleotides agree with TRBD2. Germline CDR1 SGDLS, CDR2 YYNGEE. The length of the CDR3 is 15 residues. Unmatched junction bases numbered 9, after V lost 3 bases and J lost 7 bases. The CDR3 nucleotides are TGTGCCAGCAGCGACGGGACTAGCGGAAATCGTGAGCAGTACTTC. This gives the protein CASSDGTSGNREQYF. The full variable domain, completed using reference TRBV9 and TRBJ2-7, is DSGVTQTPKHLITATGQRVTLRCSPRSGDLSVYWYQQSLDQGLQFLIQYYNGEERAKGNILERFSAQQFPDLHSELNLSSLELGDSALYFCASSDGTSGNREQYFGPGTRLTVT.

The chain links TRBV9 to TRBJ1-6; TRBD1 matches 8 bases. Losses at the gene ends were 5 bases for V and 10 bases for J; bases not matched to a gene: 8. Germline V gene sequence: CDR1 SGDLS, CDR2 YYNGEE. This CDR3 is 14 amino acids long. The CDR3 nucleotides are TGTGCCAGCAGTTCAGGGGGCGGCGAATCACCCCTCCACTTT. Its protein is CASSSGGGESPLHF.

The chain links TRBV30 to TRBJ2-3, with 8 bases identical to TRBD1. With V trimmed by 2 bases and J by 3 bases, 7 bases remained unmatched. The CDR3 totals 15 residues. The V gene's germline CDR1 is GTSNPN and CDR2 SVGIG (reference sequence). The CDR3 coding sequence is TGTGCCTGGAGTTTGGCAGGGGGCCGGACAGATACGCAGTATTTT. Translating gives CAWSLAGGRTDTQYF.

V is TRBV29-1 and J is TRBJ1-1; D is perhaps TRBD1 (5 bases). The CDR3 has 13 amino acids. Trimming took off 7 bases at V and 1 base at J, with 13 bases between the two ends. Germline loops: CDR1 SQVTM, CDR2 ANQGSEA. CDR3 bases: TGCAGCGCCCGACAGACAGCGAACACTGAAGCTTTCTTT. This translates into CSARQTANTEAFF.

CDR3 loop: CSARGQISYTGELFF. The CDR3, as DNA: TGCAGTGCTCGTGGCCAGATCAGTTACACCGGGGAGCTGTTTTTT. The chain combines TRBV20-1 with TRBJ2-2; D gene unclear. The CDR3 covers 15 residues. Germline CDR1 is DFQATT and CDR2 is SNEGSKA (reference sequence). Trimming shortened V by 5 bases and J by 3 bases, and 16 bases separated the two germline ends.

This chain uses TRBV4-2 with TRBJ1-5, with 9 bases that match TRBD1. Germline loops: CDR1 LGHNA, CDR2 YNFKEQ. V gave up 7 bases and J gave up 5 bases; unmatched junction bases: 9. The CDR3 contains 15 residues. As DNA, the CDR3 is TGTGCCAGCACCTTGACAGGGGGTCCGGATCAGCCCCAGCATTTT. Encoded protein: CASTLTGGPDQPQHF.

CDR3 nucleotide sequence: TGTGCCAGCAGTTTGGGGTTAGCGGGAGTCTACAATGAGCAGTTCTTC. Translating gives CASSLGLAGVYNEQFF. This chain uses TRBV28 with TRBJ2-1; the match to TRBD2 covers 9 bases. The CDR3 extends over 16 amino acids. V lost 3 bases and J lost 3; bases outside the gene matches: 6. Germline V gene lookup returns CDR1 MDHEN and CDR2 SYDVKM.

This chain joins TRBV11-3 and TRBJ2-1; 7 positions match TRBD2. From germline, CDR1 is SGHNT and CDR2 YENEEA. This CDR3 is built from 16 residues. The trim removed 4 bases at V and 6 bases at J, leaving 12 bases unmatched. CDR3 residues: CASSSFVSSGANEQFF. In nucleotides, the CDR3 is TGTGCCAGCAGCTCTTTTGTGTCTAGCGGAGCCAATGAGCAGTTCTTC.

The V call is TRBV20-1, the J call TRBJ1-1; D uncertain. Between the trimmed V and J ends, which lost 5 bases and 8 bases, there was a span of 12 bases. This CDR3 is built from 11 residues. Germline lookup yields CDR1 DFQATT and CDR2 SNEGSKA (reference sequence). CDR3 nucleotides: TGCAGTGCTTACGGCAGGCTCGAAGCTTTCTTT. Protein sequence: CSAYGRLEAFF.

This clone was observed once. The V gene is TRBV28, the J gene TRBJ2-1; unclear D gene. Germline V gene sequence: CDR1 MDHEN, CDR2 SYDVKM. V was pared by 5 bases and J by 10 bases, with 9 bases between. CDR3 length equals 11 residues. CDR3 coding DNA: TGTGCCAGCAGTCTAGGTGGGGAGCAGTTCTTC. Amino acids: CASSLGGEQFF.

This clone was detected once. The chain couples TRBV5-4 to TRBJ2-2, with D perhaps matching TRBD2 (5 bases). Germline lookup yields CDR1 SGHNT and CDR2 YYREEE (reference sequence). V dropped 5 bases and J dropped 1 base, with 9 bases sitting between them. The CDR3 has 14 amino acids. In DNA, the CDR3 is TGTGCCAGCAGGACACTAGGGAACACCGGGGAGCTGTTTTTT. Amino acid sequence: CASRTLGNTGELFF. The full variable domain, its missing parts supplied by reference TRBV5-4 and TRBJ2-2, is ETGVTQSPTHLIKTRGQQVTLRCSSQSGHNTVSWYQQALGQGPQFIFQYYREEENGRGNFPPRFSGLQFPNYSSELNVNALELDDSALYLCASRTLGNTGELFFGEGSRLTVL.

The V gene is TRBV27, the J gene TRBJ1-5; D is uncertain. Germline V gene data show CDR1 as MNHEY and CDR2 as SMNVEV (reference sequence). V was trimmed by 3 bases and J by 9 bases, leaving 12 bases between them. This CDR3 is built from 13 residues. For the CDR3, the DNA is TGTGCCAGCAGTTTGGGAGGGAATGGGCCCCAGCATTTT. Protein product: CASSLGGNGPQHF.

The CDR3 spells CASSSRQGGYTF. The CDR3 DNA reads TGTGCCAGCAGTTCCCGACAGGGTGGCTACACCTTC. This sequence joins TRBV6-6 and TRBJ1-2; TRBD1 agrees at 7 bases. The CDR3 loop spans 12 amino acids. V gave up 4 bases and J gave up 7 bases; unmatched junction bases: 3. CDR1 MNHNY and CDR2 SVGAGI come from the germline V gene (reference sequence).

This sequence joins TRBV7-3 and TRBJ2-2; 7 positions agree with TRBD2. This CDR3 region has 13 residues. The ends lost 8 bases at V and 3 bases at J; junction bases unmatched: 3. CDR1 and CDR2 (germline): SGHTA, FQGTGA. CDR3 protein: CASLREDTGELFF. The CDR3 nucleotides read TGTGCCAGCCTACGGGAGGACACCGGGGAGCTGTTTTTT.

This chain joins TRBV6-6 and TRBJ2-3; 7 bases align to TRBD1. Germline V gene sequence: CDR1 MNHNY, CDR2 SVGAGI (reference sequence). The CDR3 totals 16 residues. Trimming removed 2 bases from V and 4 bases from J; junction bases left unmatched: 9. The CDR3 DNA reads TGTGCCAGCAGTTACAGGTCGGGACAGTTCGCAGATACGCAGTATTTT. As protein: CASSYRSGQFADTQYF.

The V call is TRBV27, the J call TRBJ1-2; unclear D gene. Deletions cut 4 bases from V and 3 bases from J, with 15 bases between. The CDR3 totals 15 residues. Germline loops: CDR1 MNHEY, CDR2 SMNVEV (reference sequence). The CDR3 loop reads CASSYDSQIDYGYTF. The CDR3 DNA is TGTGCCAGCAGTTATGACTCGCAGATCGACTATGGCTACACCTTC.

The V call is TRBV4-1, the J call TRBJ1-2; D may be TRBD1 (5 bases). Per germline, CDR1 MGHRA and CDR2 YSYEKL. Trimming pared 0 bases from V and 5 bases from J, leaving 19 bases between. The CDR3 has 17 amino acids. In DNA form, the CDR3 reads TGCGCCAGCAGCCAAGACCCCGACCCGGGACTCCTTTATGGCTACACCTTC. The encoded protein is CASSQDPDPGLLYGYTF.

The chain has TRBV2 and TRBJ1-1, with 8 positions matching TRBD1. The V and J ends lost 6 bases and 4 bases, in that order; junction bases with no gene match: 13. Germline CDR1 is SNHLY and CDR2 is FYNNEI. The CDR3 totals 16 residues. The CDR3 DNA reads TGTGCCAGCAGAATCCGGGGACAGGTTTTGGGCACTGAAGCTTTCTTT. This encodes CASRIRGQVLGTEAFF. The variable domain in full, completed from reference TRBV2 and TRBJ1-1, reads EPEVTQTPSHQVTQMGQEVILRCVPISNHLYFYWYRQILGQKVEFLVSFYNNEISEKSEIFDDQFSVERPDGSNFTLKIRSTKLEDSAMYFCASRIRGQVLGTEAFFGQGTRLTVV.